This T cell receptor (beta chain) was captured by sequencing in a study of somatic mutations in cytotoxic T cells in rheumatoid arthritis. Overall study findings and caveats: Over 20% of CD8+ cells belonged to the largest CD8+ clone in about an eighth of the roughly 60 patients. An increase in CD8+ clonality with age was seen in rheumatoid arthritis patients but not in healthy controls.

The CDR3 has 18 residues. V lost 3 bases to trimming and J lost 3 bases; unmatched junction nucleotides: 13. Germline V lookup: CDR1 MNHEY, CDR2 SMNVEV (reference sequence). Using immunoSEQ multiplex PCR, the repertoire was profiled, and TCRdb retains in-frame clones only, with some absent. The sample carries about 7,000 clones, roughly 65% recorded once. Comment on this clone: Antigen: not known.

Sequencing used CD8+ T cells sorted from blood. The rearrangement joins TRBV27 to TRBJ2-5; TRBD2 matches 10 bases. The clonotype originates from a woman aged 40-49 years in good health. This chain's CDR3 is CASSFRALSSGSEETQYF. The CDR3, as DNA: TGTGCCAGCAGTTTTCGGGCCCTCTCTAGCGGGAGTGAAGAGACCCAGTACTTC.